This TCR beta chain originates from a study of T cell responses to AZD1222 COVID-19 vaccine. Method: immunoSEQ multiplex PCR; TCRdb's copy keeps in-frame clones and lacks some. This sample has about 100,000 clones, with nearly 95% found just once. This CDR3 region has 16 residues. The ends lost 2 bases at V and 2 bases at J; junction bases unmatched: 10. Per the germline V gene, CDR1 is SGHKS and CDR2 is YYEKEE (reference sequence). This chain links TRBV5-5 with TRBJ2-7; 7 bases fit TRBD2. The sequence derives from an adult in good health. The source material was peripheral blood, sampled on day 0 of AZD1222 vaccination. CDR3 protein: CASSFGSASGTYEQYF. The DNA of the CDR3 is TGTGCCAGCAGCTTCGGTTCGGCTAGCGGAACCTACGAGCAGTACTTC.